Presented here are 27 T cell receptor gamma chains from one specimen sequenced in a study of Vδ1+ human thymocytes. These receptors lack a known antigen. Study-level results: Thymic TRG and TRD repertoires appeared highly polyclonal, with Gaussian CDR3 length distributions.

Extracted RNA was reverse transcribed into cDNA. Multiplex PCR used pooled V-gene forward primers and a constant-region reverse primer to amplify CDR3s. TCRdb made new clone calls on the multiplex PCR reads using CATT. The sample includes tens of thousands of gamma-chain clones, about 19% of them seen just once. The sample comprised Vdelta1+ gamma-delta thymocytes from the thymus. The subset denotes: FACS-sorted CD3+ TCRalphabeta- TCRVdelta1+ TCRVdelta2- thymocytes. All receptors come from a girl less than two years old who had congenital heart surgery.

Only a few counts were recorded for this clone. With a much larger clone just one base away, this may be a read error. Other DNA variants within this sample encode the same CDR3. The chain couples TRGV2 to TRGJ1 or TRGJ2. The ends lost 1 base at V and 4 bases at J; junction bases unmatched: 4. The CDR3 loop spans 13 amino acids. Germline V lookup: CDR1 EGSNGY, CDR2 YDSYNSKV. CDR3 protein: CATWDGLYYKKLF. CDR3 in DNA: TGTGCCACCTGGGACGGTCTGTATTATAAGAAACTCTTT.

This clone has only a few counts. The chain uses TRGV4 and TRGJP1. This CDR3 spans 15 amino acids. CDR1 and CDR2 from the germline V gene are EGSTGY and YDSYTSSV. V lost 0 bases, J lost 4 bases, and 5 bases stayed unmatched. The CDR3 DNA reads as TGTGCCACCTGGGATGGGCAGGACACTGGTTGGTTCAAGATATTT. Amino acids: CATWDGQDTGWFKIF.

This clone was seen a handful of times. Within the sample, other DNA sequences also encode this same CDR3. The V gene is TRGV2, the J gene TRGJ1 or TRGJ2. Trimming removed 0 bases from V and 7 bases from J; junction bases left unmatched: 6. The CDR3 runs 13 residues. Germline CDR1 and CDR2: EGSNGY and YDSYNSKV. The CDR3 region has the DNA TGTGCCACCTGGGACGGGCTAGACTATAAGAAACTCTTT. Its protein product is CATWDGLDYKKLF.

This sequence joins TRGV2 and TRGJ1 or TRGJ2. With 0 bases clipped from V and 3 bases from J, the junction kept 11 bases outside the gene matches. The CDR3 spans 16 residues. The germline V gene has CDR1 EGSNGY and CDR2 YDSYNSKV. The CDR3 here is CATWDGRGPRYYKKLF. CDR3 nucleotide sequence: TGTGCCACCTGGGACGGGCGGGGGCCTCGTTATTATAAGAAACTCTTT.

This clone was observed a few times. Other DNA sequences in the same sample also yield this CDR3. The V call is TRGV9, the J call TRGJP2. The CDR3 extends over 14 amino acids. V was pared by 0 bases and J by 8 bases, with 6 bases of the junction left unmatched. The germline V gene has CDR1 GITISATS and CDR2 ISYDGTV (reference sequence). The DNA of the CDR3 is TGTGCCTTGTGGGAGGTGCACGGCGATTGGATCAAGACGTTT. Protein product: CALWEVHGDWIKTF.

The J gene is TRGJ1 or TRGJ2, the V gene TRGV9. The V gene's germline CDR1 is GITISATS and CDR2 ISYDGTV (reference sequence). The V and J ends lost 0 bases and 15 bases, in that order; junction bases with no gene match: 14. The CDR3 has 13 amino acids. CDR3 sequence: CALWEVQGRVRLF. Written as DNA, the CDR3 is TGTGCCTTGTGGGAGGTGCAGGGTAGAGTTAGACTCTTT.

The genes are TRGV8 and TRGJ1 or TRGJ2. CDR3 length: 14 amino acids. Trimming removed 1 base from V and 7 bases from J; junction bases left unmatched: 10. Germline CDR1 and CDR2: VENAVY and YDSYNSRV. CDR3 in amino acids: CATWDSYGAYKKLF. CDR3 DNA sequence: TGTGCCACCTGGGATAGTTATGGTGCCTATAAGAAACTCTTT.

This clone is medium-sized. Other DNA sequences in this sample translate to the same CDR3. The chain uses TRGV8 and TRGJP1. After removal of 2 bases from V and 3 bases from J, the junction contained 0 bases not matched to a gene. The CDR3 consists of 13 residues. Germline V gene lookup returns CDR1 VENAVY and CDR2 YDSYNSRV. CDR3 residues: CATWDTTGWFKIF. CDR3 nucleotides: TGTGCCACCTGGGATACCACTGGTTGGTTCAAGATATTT.

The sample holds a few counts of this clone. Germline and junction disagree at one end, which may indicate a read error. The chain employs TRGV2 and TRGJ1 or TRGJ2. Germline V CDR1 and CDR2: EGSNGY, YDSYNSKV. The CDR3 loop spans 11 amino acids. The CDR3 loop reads CATWDGLLKVF. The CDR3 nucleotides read TGTGCCACCTGGGACGGGTTGTTAAAGGTCTTT.

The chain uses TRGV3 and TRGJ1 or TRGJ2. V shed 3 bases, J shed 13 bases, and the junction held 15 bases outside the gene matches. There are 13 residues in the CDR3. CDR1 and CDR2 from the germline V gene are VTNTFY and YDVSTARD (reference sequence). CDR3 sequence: CATWDLRVPNKLF. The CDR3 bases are TGTGCCACCTGGGACCTCCGGGTCCCTAACAAACTCTTT.

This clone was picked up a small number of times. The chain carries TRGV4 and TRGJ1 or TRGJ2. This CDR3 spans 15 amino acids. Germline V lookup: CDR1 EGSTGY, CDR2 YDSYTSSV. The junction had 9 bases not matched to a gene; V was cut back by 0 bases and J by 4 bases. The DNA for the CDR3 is TGTGCCACCTGGGATGGGTTAGGAAGGTATTATAAGAAACTCTTT. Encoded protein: CATWDGLGRYYKKLF.

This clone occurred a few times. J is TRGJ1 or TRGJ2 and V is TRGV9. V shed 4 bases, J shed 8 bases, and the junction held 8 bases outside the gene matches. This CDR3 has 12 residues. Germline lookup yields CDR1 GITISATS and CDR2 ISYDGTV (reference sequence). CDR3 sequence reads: CALWDLPDKKLF. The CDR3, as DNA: TGTGCCTTGTGGGATCTTCCTGATAAGAAACTCTTT.

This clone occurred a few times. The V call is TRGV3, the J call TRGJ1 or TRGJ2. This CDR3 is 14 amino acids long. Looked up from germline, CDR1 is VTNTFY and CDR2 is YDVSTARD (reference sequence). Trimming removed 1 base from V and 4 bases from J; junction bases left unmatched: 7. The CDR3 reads CATWDSAFYYKKLF. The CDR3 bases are TGTGCCACCTGGGACAGCGCCTTCTATTATAAGAAACTCTTT.

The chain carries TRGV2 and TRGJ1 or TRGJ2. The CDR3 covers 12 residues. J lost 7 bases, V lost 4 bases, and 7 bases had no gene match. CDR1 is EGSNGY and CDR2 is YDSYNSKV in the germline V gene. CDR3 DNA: TGTGCCACCTGGGATATTCGGTATAAGAAACTCTTT. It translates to CATWDIRYKKLF.

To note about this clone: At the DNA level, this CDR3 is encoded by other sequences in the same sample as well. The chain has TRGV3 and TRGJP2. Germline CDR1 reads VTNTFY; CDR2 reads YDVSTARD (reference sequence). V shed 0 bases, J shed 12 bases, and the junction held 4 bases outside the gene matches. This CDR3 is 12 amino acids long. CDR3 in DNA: TGTGCCACCTGGGACAGGCCGAGGATCAAGACGTTT. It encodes CATWDRPRIKTF.

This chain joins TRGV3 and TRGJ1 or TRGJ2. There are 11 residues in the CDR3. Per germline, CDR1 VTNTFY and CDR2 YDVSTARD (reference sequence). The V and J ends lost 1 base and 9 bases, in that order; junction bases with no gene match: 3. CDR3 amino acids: CATWDSFKKLF. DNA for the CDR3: TGTGCCACCTGGGACAGCTTTAAGAAACTCTTT.

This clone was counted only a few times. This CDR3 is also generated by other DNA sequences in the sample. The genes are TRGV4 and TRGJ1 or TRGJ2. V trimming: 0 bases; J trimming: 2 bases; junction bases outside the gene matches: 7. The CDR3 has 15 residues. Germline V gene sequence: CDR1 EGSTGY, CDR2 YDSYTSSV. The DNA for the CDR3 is TGTGCCACCTGGGATGGGCCGCCCGATTATTATAAGAAACTCTTT. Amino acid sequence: CATWDGPPDYYKKLF.

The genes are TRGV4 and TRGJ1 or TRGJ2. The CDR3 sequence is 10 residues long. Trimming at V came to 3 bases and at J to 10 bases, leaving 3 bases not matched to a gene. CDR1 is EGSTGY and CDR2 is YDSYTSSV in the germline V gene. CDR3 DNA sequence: TGTGCCACCTGGGATCCCAAGAAACTCTTT. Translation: CATWDPKKLF.

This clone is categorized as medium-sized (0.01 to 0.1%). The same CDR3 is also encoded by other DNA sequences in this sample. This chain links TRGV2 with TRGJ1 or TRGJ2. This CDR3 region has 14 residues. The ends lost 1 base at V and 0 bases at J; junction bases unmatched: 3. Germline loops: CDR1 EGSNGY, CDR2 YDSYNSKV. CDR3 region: CATWDGKNYYKKLF. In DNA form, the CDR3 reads TGTGCCACCTGGGACGGAAAGAATTATTATAAGAAACTCTTT.

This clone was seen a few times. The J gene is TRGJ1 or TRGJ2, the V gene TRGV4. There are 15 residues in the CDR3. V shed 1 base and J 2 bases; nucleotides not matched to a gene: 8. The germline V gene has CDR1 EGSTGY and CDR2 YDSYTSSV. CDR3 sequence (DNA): TGTGCCACCTGGGATGGAAGACCGCATTATTATAAGAAACTCTTT. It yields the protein CATWDGRPHYYKKLF.

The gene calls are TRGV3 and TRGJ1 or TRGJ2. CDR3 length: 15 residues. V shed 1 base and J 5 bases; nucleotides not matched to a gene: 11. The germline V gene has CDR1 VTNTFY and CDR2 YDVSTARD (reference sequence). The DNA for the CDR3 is TGTGCCACCTGGGACAGTCCAACACGGCATTATAAGAAACTCTTT. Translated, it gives CATWDSPTRHYKKLF.

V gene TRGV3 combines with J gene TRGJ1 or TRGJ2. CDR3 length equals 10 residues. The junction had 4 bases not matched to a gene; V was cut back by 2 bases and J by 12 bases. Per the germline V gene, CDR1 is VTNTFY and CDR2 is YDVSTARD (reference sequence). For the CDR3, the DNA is TGTGCCACCTGGGACAAGGGGAAACTCTTT. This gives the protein CATWDKGKLF.

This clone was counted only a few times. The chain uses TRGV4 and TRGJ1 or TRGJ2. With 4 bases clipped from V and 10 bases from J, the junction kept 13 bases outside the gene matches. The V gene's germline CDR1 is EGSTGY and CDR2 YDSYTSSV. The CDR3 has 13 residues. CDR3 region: CATWDGSRGKKLF. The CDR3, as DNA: TGTGCCACCTGGGACGGGTCCAGGGGCAAGAAACTCTTT.

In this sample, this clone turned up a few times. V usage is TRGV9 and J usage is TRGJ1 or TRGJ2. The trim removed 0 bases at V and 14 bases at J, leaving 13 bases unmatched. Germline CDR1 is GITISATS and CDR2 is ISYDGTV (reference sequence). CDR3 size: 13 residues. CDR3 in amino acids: CALWEVKARVELF. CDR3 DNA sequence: TGTGCCTTGTGGGAGGTGAAAGCAAGAGTTGAACTCTTT.

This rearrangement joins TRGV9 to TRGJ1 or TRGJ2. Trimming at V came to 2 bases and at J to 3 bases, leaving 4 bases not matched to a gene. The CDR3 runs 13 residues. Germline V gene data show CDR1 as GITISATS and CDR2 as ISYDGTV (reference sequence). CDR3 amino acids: CALWEDSYYKKLF. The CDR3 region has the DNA TGTGCCTTGTGGGAGGATTCTTATTATAAGAAACTCTTT.

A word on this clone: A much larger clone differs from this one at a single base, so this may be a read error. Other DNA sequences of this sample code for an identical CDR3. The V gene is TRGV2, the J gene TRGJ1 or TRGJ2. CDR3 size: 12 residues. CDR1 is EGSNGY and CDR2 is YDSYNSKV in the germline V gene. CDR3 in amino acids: CATWGGRYKKLF. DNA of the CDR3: TGTGCCACCTGGGGCGGGCGATATAAGAAACTCTTT.

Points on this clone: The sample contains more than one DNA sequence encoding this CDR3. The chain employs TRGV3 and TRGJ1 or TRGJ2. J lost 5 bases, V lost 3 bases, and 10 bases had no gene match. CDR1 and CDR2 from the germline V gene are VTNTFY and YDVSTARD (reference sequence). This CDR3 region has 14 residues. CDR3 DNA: TGTGCCACCTGGGACGGGCCTAGAGATTATAAGAAACTCTTT. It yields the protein CATWDGPRDYKKLF.